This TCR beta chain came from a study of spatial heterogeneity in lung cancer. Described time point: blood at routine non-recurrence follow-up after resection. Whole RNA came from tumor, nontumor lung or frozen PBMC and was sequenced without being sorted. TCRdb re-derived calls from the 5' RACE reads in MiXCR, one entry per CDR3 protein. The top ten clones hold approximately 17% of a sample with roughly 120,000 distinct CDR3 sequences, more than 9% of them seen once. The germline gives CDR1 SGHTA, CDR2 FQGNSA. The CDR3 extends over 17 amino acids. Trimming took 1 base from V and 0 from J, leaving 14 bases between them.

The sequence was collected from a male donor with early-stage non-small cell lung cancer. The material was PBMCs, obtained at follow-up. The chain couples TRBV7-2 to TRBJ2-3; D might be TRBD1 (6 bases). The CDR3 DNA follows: TGTGCCAGCAGCTTAGAGGACAGCCCGCCTAGCACAGATACGCAGTATTTT. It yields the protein CASSLEDSPPSTDTQYF.